The 20 T cell receptor beta chains below were found in one sample sequenced in a study of T cells expressing NK-cell markers. TCRdb re-called the 5' RACE reads and catalogs CDR3 proteins one per entry, DNA excluded. The listing records about 370,000 distinct CDR3 sequences. Sequences were obtained from blood T cells: a sorted CD56 or NKG2C T cell subset, CD4+ or CD8+ T cells, or bulk PBMC T cells (not recorded which). The receptors were sampled from a woman aged 50 to 65 in good health.

This chain links TRBV7-2 with TRBJ2-3; TCRdb returns TRBD2, unconfirmable since there is no DNA. This CDR3 is 16 amino acids long. CDR1 is SGHTA and CDR2 is FQGNSA in the germline V gene. The CDR3 reads CASSVRGLGSTDTQYF.

The chain couples TRBV24-1 to TRBJ2-1; as DNA is missing, the TRBD1 call by TCRdb cannot be tested. Germline CDR1 is KGHDR and CDR2 is SFDVKD. This CDR3 region has 13 residues. The CDR3 sequence: CATAGQGLAEQFF.

The J gene is TRBJ1-5, the V gene TRBV10-3; TCRdb lists TRBD1, though no DNA is available to test this call. Germline V lookup: CDR1 ENHRY, CDR2 SYGVKD. This CDR3 comprises 15 residues. The CDR3 sequence is CAISESSGAGGPQHF.

V usage is TRBV10-2 and J usage is TRBJ2-1; TCRdb returns TRBD1, unconfirmable since there is no DNA. The V gene's germline CDR1 is WSHSY and CDR2 SAAADI. CDR3 length: 14 amino acids. The CDR3 reads CASSVGPTFDEQFF.

The chain joins TRBV12-3 or TRBV12-4 to TRBJ2-3. CDR3 length equals 12 residues. The chain's CDR3 is CASSSEMDTQYF.

V and J are TRBV29-1 and TRBJ2-2; TCRdb reports TRBD1, a call that lacks DNA to check it against. Germline assignment: CDR1 SQVTM and CDR2 ANQGSEA. The CDR3 consists of 12 residues. The CDR3 sequence: CSVVQGIGELFF.

The chain couples TRBV11-2 to TRBJ2-1; TCRdb's D call, TRBD2, is unchecked because there is no DNA. CDR1 is SGHAT, CDR2 FQNNGV, per germline. This CDR3 contains 16 residues. The CDR3: CASSNTGRVGYNEQFF.

The chain combines TRBV7-6 with TRBJ2-6; the TRBD1 assignment by TCRdb is unverifiable without DNA. Germline loops: CDR1 SGHVS, CDR2 FNYEAQ. This CDR3 is 19 amino acids long. CDR3 region: CASSQIGTGPFGGANVLTF.

V gene TRBV6-5 combines with J gene TRBJ1-1; checking the TCRdb D call of TRBD1 is not possible without DNA. CDR1 and CDR2 from the germline V gene are MNHEY and SVGAGI. The CDR3 runs 15 residues. CDR3 amino acids: CASRTWGQGDPRAFF.

V and J are TRBV20-1 and TRBJ1-1; TCRdb returns TRBD1, unconfirmable since there is no DNA. From germline, CDR1 is DFQATT and CDR2 SNEGSKA (reference sequence). This CDR3 contains 14 residues. This chain's CDR3 is CSARDSGQVDEAFF.

The genes are TRBV29-1 and TRBJ2-2; the TRBD2 assignment by TCRdb is unverifiable without DNA. This CDR3 spans 12 amino acids. Germline loops: CDR1 SQVTM, CDR2 ANQGSEA. The CDR3 protein is CSASGNTGELFF.

J is TRBJ2-6 and V is TRBV10-3; TCRdb gives TRBD2 as the D gene, but with no DNA this cannot be confirmed. CDR1 ENHRY and CDR2 SYGVKD come from the germline V gene. The CDR3 is made up of 18 amino acids. CDR3 residues: CAISAPLAGGAGANVLTF.

The rearrangement joins TRBV7-2 to TRBJ1-6; TCRdb reports TRBD1, a call that lacks DNA to check it against. This CDR3 contains 14 residues. Germline V gives CDR1 SGHTA, CDR2 FQGNSA. This CDR3 is CAASGAAHNSPLHF.

The chain uses TRBV4-1 and TRBJ2-1; no DNA is available, so the TRBD1 call from TCRdb remains unchecked. The CDR3 is 17 residues long. The V gene's germline CDR1 is MGHRA and CDR2 YSYEKL. CDR3 region: CASSQEMAPVSDNEQFF.

The rearrangement joins TRBV10-3 to TRBJ1-1. CDR1 is ENHRY, CDR2 SYGVKD, per germline. The CDR3 is made up of 15 amino acids. CDR3 loop: CAISHPSGPTAEAFF.

CDR3 amino acids: CSAIGPRTGELFF. The chain recombines TRBV20-1 with TRBJ2-2. Germline assignment: CDR1 DFQATT and CDR2 SNEGSKA (reference sequence). The CDR3 covers 13 residues.

The chain combines TRBV6-4 with TRBJ2-1; TCRdb proposes TRBD1, but this gene call is untestable without DNA. The germline CDR1 and CDR2 sequences are MRHNA and SNTAGT. The CDR3 sequence is 15 residues long. CDR3 sequence reads: CASSENRGIYNEQFF.

The chain couples TRBV5-1 to TRBJ2-6; the TCRdb call, TRBD2, lacks DNA for checking. Germline-derived CDR1 and CDR2 are SGHRS and YFSETQ. The length of the CDR3 is 19 residues. CDR3 region: CASSPGRGAGASGANVLTF.

This chain joins TRBV7-2 and TRBJ2-4. The CDR3 consists of 12 residues. From germline, CDR1 is SGHTA and CDR2 FQGNSA. CDR3 sequence reads: CASSLDVNIQYF.

J is TRBJ1-5 and V is TRBV12-3 or TRBV12-4; the TCRdb D gene call, TRBD1, has no DNA to confirm it. The CDR3 consists of 14 residues. CDR3 residues: CASRLTDSNQPQHF.